This TCR beta chain was obtained from a study of T cells in localized non-small cell lung cancer. A word on this clone: Its antigen is not known.

Notes on the study in general: Patients showing higher blood T cell density tended to see longer overall survival. Adjacent lung tissue had a median about 52 of the top 100 clones found in the tumor.

CDR3 length: 15 amino acids. V was cut by 0 bases and J by 5 bases, with 13 bases left in between. CDR1 is SGHTA and CDR2 is FQGTGA in the germline V gene. Only in-frame clones appear in the TCRdb table, and some are missing; sequencing was by immunoSEQ multiplex PCR. The sample holds about 16,000 clones, over 75% seen once. The rearrangement links TRBV7-3 to TRBJ2-5; D may be TRBD1 (6 bases). This specimen was peripheral blood, taken before any cancer treatment. This TCR was sampled from a male donor older than 55 with stage I lung adenocarcinoma. In nucleotides, the CDR3 is TGTGCCAGCAGCTTAACGGGGGCGAGTAGGGAGACCCAGTACTTC. Its protein product is CASSLTGASRETQYF.